This TCR beta chain was sequenced during a study of Ad26.COV2.S vaccination and SARS-CoV-2 variants. Indicated treatment: roughly 18 received Ad26.COV2.S at low or high dose, single or two shots; about 5 received placebo; per-sample allocation not given. Samples came from day 63 after the first vaccine or placebo injection. An adult of 18-55 years in Boston served as donor. An Ad26 vector expressing Wuhan-strain SARS-CoV-2 spike constituted the vaccine. Remarks on this clone: Other DNA sequences of this sample code for an identical CDR3.

The V end was cut by 3 bases, the J end by 2 bases, with 10 bases between. This CDR3 spans 14 amino acids. CDR1 and CDR2 from the germline V gene are SGHRS and YFSETQ. Measured with immunoSEQ multiplex PCR; TCRdb has only the in-frame clones, and not every one. The table records about 320,000 clones, about 86% of them present only once. The chain has TRBV5-1 and TRBJ2-3, with D hard to call. This sequence was found in a person between 18 and 60 years old who received the Ad26.COV2.S COVID-19 vaccine or a placebo. The sequencing here drew on peripheral blood, taken in a trial of Ad26.COV2.S vaccine versus placebo. CDR3 loop: CASSSDRLTDTQYF. CDR3 DNA: TGCGCCAGCAGCTCGGACCGCCTCACAGATACGCAGTATTTT.